The source of this T cell receptor (beta chain) is a study of blood T cell repertoires in COVID-19. In the original workflow: Amplified reference gene primers provided the basis for estimating nucleated cell counts. Clones were read by immunoSEQ multiplex PCR, and TCRdb kept only the in-frame ones, dropping some. The V and J calls and clone size come from that table; D and trimming were worked out from the DNA. The data hold 250,000 to 350,000 clones, with over 75% observed a single time. With 2 bases removed from V and 3 bases from J, the gap between germline ends came to 5 bases. Germline CDR1 and CDR2: MNHNY and SVGAGI (reference sequence). The CDR3 extends over 12 amino acids.

This clonotype was obtained from a young man with active or convalescent COVID-19. Source material: peripheral blood. V and J are TRBV6-6 and TRBJ2-7; D is perhaps TRBD2 (5 bases). CDR3 nucleotides: TGTGCCAGCAGTTACCGGGACTACGAGCAGTACTTC. Translation: CASSYRDYEQYF.